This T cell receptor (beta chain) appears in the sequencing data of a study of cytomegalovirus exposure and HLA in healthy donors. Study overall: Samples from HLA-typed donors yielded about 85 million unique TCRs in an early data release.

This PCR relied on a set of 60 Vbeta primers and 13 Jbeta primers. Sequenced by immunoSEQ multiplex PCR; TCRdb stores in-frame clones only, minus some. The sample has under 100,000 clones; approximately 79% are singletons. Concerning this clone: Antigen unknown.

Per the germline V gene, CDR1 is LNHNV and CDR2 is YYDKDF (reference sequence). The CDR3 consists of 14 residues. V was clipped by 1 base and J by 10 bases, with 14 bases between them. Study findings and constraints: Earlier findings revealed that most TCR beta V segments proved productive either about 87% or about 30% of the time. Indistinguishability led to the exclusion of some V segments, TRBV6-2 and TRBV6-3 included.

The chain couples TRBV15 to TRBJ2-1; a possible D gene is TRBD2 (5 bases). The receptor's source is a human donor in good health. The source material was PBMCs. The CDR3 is CATSRAKLAREQFF. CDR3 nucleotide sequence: TGTGCCACCAGCAGAGCGAAGCTAGCCCGCGAGCAGTTCTTC.